A single sample is the source of the 29 T cell receptor beta chains below, sequenced in a study of monozygotic twins with cystic fibrosis. The data were produced by immunoSEQ multiplex PCR, yet TCRdb's version contains in-frame clones alone and is incomplete. The data contain about 9,500 clones, 98% to 99% of them singletons. Source material: blood. Receptors were obtained from a girl aged 2 to 10 with cystic fibrosis.

V is TRBV19 and J is TRBJ2-1, with 11 bases fitting TRBD2. V trimming: 6 bases; J trimming: 6 bases; junction bases outside the gene matches: 7. Germline V gives CDR1 LNHDA, CDR2 SQIVND (reference sequence). The CDR3 is made up of 15 amino acids. In nucleotides, the CDR3 is TGTGCCAGTAGCGTAGCGGGGGGGGGTCCCAATGAGCAGTTCTTC. Encoded protein: CASSVAGGGPNEQFF.

The V gene is TRBV13, the J gene TRBJ1-4, with 9 bases identical to TRBD1. Trimming removed 3 bases from V and 6 bases from J; junction bases left unmatched: 5. The CDR3 length is 15 residues. Germline V gene lookup returns CDR1 PRHDT and CDR2 FYEKMQ (reference sequence). The CDR3 sequence is CASSFSWTGDEKLFF. CDR3 bases: TGTGCCAGCAGCTTTTCCTGGACAGGGGATGAAAAACTGTTTTTT.

This rearrangement joins TRBV19 to TRBJ1-1; D ambiguous. The CDR3 is made up of 13 amino acids. V lost 7 bases and J 0 bases, leaving 9 bases between the germline ends. Looked up from germline, CDR1 is LNHDA and CDR2 is SQIVND (reference sequence). CDR3 region: CASMNSLNTEAFF. As DNA, the CDR3 is TGTGCCAGTATGAACTCCCTGAACACTGAAGCTTTCTTT.

The chain recombines TRBV28 with TRBJ1-2; D might be TRBD1 (6 bases). The CDR3 has 13 amino acids. The germline gives CDR1 MDHEN, CDR2 SYDVKM. V lost 3 bases to trimming and J lost 7 bases, with 12 bases between them. DNA for the CDR3: TGTGCCAGCAGTTTCCGGGGGCCGGCTGGCTACACCTTC. Translating it yields CASSFRGPAGYTF.

The V gene is TRBV4-2, the J gene TRBJ1-2; 8 nucleotides align to TRBD1. CDR1 is LGHNA and CDR2 is YNFKEQ in the germline V gene. The CDR3 contains 16 residues. With V trimmed by 0 bases and J by 4 bases, 7 bases remained unmatched. The CDR3 sequence is CASSQDPTGEAYGYTF. As DNA, the CDR3 is TGTGCCAGCAGCCAAGATCCGACAGGGGAGGCCTATGGCTACACCTTC.

The V call is TRBV9, the J call TRBJ2-7; 7 bases fit TRBD2. The junction had 6 bases not matched to a gene; V was cut back by 3 bases and J by 0 bases. CDR3 size: 15 residues. Germline V CDR1 and CDR2: SGDLS, YYNGEE. Here the CDR3 reads CASSEGLADSYEQYF. CDR3 DNA: TGTGCCAGCAGCGAGGGGCTAGCGGACTCCTACGAGCAGTACTTC. Looking up the rest from reference TRBV9 and TRBJ2-7 gives the full variable domain: DSGVTQTPKHLITATGQRVTLRCSPRSGDLSVYWYQQSLDQGLQFLIQYYNGEERAKGNILERFSAQQFPDLHSELNLSSLELGDSALYFCASSEGLADSYEQYFGPGTRLTVT.

The V gene is TRBV7-8, the J gene TRBJ1-4; possible D gene TRBD1, 5 bases. The germline gives CDR1 SGHVS, CDR2 FQNEAQ. V dropped 5 bases and J dropped 0 bases, with 10 bases sitting between them. CDR3 length equals 15 residues. This CDR3 reads CASSTETATNEKLFF. The CDR3 DNA sequence: TGTGCCAGCAGCACAGAGACAGCAACTAATGAAAAACTGTTTTTT.

V is TRBV2 and J is TRBJ1-5; unclear D gene. Trimming removed 4 bases from V and 8 bases from J, with 21 bases in between. The CDR3 runs 16 residues. Germline CDR1 is SNHLY and CDR2 is FYNNEI. The CDR3 protein is CASSAVQHRPGEPQHF. The CDR3 DNA follows: TGTGCCAGCAGTGCAGTCCAGCACCGTCCGGGTGAGCCCCAGCATTTT.

V and J are TRBV5-1 and TRBJ1-1; no reliable D call. V lost 4 bases, J lost 4 bases, and 8 bases lay in between. The CDR3 runs to 12 residues. Germline loops: CDR1 SGHRS, CDR2 YFSETQ. The chain's CDR3 is CASSPRGTEAFF. CDR3 coding DNA: TGCGCCAGCAGCCCTCGAGGCACTGAAGCTTTCTTT.

The rearrangement uses TRBV7-2 and TRBJ2-1; 7 bases agree with TRBD1. V shed 5 bases, J shed 5 bases, and the junction held 9 bases outside the gene matches. Germline V gene data show CDR1 as SGHTA and CDR2 as FQGNSA. The CDR3 has 15 amino acids. CDR3 sequence (DNA): TGTGCCAGCAGCACACAGTCGACAGGGAACAATGAGCAGTTCTTC. Protein: CASSTQSTGNNEQFF.

The chain links TRBV28 to TRBJ2-3; D remains unclear. CDR3 length: 16 amino acids. Trimming took off 7 bases at V and 0 bases at J, with 17 bases between the two ends. From germline, CDR1 is MDHEN and CDR2 SYDVKM. CDR3 in DNA: TGTGCCAGCATCCCTTGGGCCAAGGGCAGCACAGATACGCAGTATTTT. It specifies CASIPWAKGSTDTQYF.

To note about this clone: One end of the junction fails to match germline, which may point to a read error. The chain has TRBV18 and TRBJ2-7; 7 nucleotides match TRBD2. From germline, CDR1 is KGHSH and CDR2 LQKENI. This CDR3 is 14 amino acids long. Here the CDR3 reads CASSPPGRVYEQYF. DNA for the CDR3: TGTGCCAGCTCCCCACCAGGGAGGGTGTACGAGCAGTACTTC. Filled out from reference TRBV18 and TRBJ2-7, the complete variable domain reads NAGVMQNPRHLVRRRGQEARLRCSPMKGHSHVYWYRQLPEEGLKFMVYLQKENIIDESGMPKERFSAEFPKEGPSILRIQQVVRGDSAAYFCASSPPGRVYEQYFGPGTRLTVT.

The chain couples TRBV5-1 to TRBJ1-4; no firm D call. Germline assignment: CDR1 SGHRS and CDR2 YFSETQ. V was pared by 0 bases and J by 5 bases, with 11 bases between. The CDR3 totals 15 residues. The CDR3 nucleotides read TGCGCCAGCAGCTTGGGGGGATTAGCGAATGAAAAACTGTTTTTT. Translation: CASSLGGLANEKLFF.

The chain recombines TRBV29-1 with TRBJ2-5; D is ambiguous. V shed 3 bases and J shed 4 bases, with 6 bases lying between them. The CDR3 totals 11 residues. The germline CDR1 and CDR2 sequences are SQVTM and ANQGSEA. The chain's CDR3 is CSVDKVETQYF. The CDR3 coding sequence is TGCAGCGTTGATAAGGTAGAGACCCAGTACTTC.

The genes are TRBV5-1 and TRBJ2-7; 11 bases map to TRBD1. V dropped 2 bases and J dropped 2; count of bases not matched to a gene: 6. CDR1 SGHRS and CDR2 YFSETQ come from the germline V gene. The length of the CDR3 is 16 residues. CDR3 DNA sequence: TGCGCCAGCAGCTTTTCCGGGGACAGGGGGGCCTACGAGCAGTACTTC. It codes for CASSFSGDRGAYEQYF.

The gene calls are TRBV10-3 and TRBJ1-1; D remains ambiguous. CDR3 length: 15 amino acids. CDR1 is ENHRY, CDR2 SYGVKD, per germline. V was cut by 1 base and J by 1 base, with 10 bases left in between. The CDR3 coding sequence is TGTGCCATCAGTGAGTTTCAGGTACCGAACACTGAAGCTTTCTTT. Amino acids: CAISEFQVPNTEAFF.

The V and J genes are TRBV5-1 and TRBJ2-1, with 13 bases matching TRBD2. V gave up 2 bases and J gave up 4 bases; unmatched junction bases: 6. The CDR3 sequence is 17 residues long. CDR1 is SGHRS and CDR2 is YFSETQ in the germline V gene. The CDR3 reads CASSFIGLAGVYNEQFF. As DNA, the CDR3 is TGCGCCAGCAGCTTTATAGGACTAGCGGGAGTTTACAATGAGCAGTTCTTC.

CDR3 in amino acids: CASNLGGETQYF. The CDR3 region has the DNA TGTGCCAGCAACTTGGGGGGAGAGACCCAGTACTTC. The V and J genes are TRBV7-9 and TRBJ2-5; D may be TRBD2 (6 bases). CDR1 is SEHNR, CDR2 FQNEAQ, per germline (reference sequence). Between the trimmed V and J ends, which lost 7 bases and 4 bases, there was a span of 10 bases. This CDR3 contains 12 residues. The full variable domain, in which reference TRBV7-9 and TRBJ2-5 provide the parts outside the CDR3, is DTGVSQNPRHKITKRGQNVTFRCDPISEHNRLYWYRQTLGQGPEFLTYFQNEAQLEKSRLLSDRFSAERPKGSFSTLEIQRTEQGDSAMYLCASNLGGETQYFGPGTRLLVL.

This chain connects TRBV4-1 to TRBJ2-7, with no clear D. This CDR3 spans 13 amino acids. With 1 base removed from V and 0 bases from J, the gap between germline ends came to 4 bases. Germline V lookup: CDR1 MGHRA, CDR2 YSYEKL. CDR3 coding DNA: TGCGCCAGCAGCCAAGTCAGCTCCTACGAGCAGTACTTC. This encodes CASSQVSSYEQYF.

The chain carries TRBV7-9 and TRBJ2-5; D not certain. The CDR3 length is 13 residues. CDR1 SEHNR and CDR2 FQNEAQ come from the germline V gene (reference sequence). Trimming stripped 0 bases from V and 7 bases from J, with 9 bases between. The CDR3 protein is CASSLASSGTQYF. The CDR3 coding sequence is TGTGCCAGCAGCTTAGCGAGTAGTGGGACCCAGTACTTC.

The chain uses TRBV27 and TRBJ2-7; D might be TRBD2 (5 bases). Germline CDR1 is MNHEY and CDR2 is SMNVEV (reference sequence). The CDR3 spans 12 residues. V was cut by 2 bases and J by 6 bases, with 8 bases left in between. CDR3 protein: CASSLAGGEQYF. The CDR3 coding sequence is TGTGCCAGCAGTTTAGCGGGTGGCGAGCAGTACTTC.

V usage is TRBV11-2 and J usage is TRBJ2-1; possible D gene TRBD2, 5 bases. The germline V gene encodes CDR1 SGHAT and CDR2 FQNNGV. The CDR3 covers 14 residues. Trimming stripped 0 bases from V and 11 bases from J, with 14 bases between. This CDR3 reads CASSLDGSSSQQFF. CDR3 nucleotide sequence: TGTGCCAGCAGCTTAGATGGGTCTAGCTCTCAGCAGTTCTTC.

CDR3 sequence (DNA): TGTGCCAGCAGCTTCTTCGGGACGGAAACCTACGAGCAGTACTTC. This encodes CASSFFGTETYEQYF. V and J are TRBV5-4 and TRBJ2-7; either TRBD1 or TRBD2 may fit D (5 bases each). In germline, CDR1 is SGHNT, CDR2 YYREEE (reference sequence). The CDR3 totals 15 residues. Trimming removed 2 bases from V and 2 bases from J, with 14 bases in between.

The chain has TRBV7-9 and TRBJ1-1; D unresolved. Deletions cut 1 base from V and 9 bases from J, with 6 bases between. The CDR3 is 11 residues long. Germline CDR1 reads SEHNR; CDR2 reads FQNEAQ (reference sequence). CDR3 in DNA: TGTGCCAGCAGCTTAGGGCCTCAAGCTTTCTTT. Translating it yields CASSLGPQAFF.

This clone was found once. CDR3 protein: CASSLGQGRPETGELFF. The CDR3 coding sequence is TGTGCCAGCAGCCTAGGACAGGGGCGCCCCGAGACCGGGGAGCTGTTTTTT. The chain joins TRBV2 to TRBJ2-2; 9 positions match TRBD1. V was pared by 6 bases and J by 5 bases, with 13 bases of the junction left unmatched. CDR3 length equals 17 residues. Germline V CDR1 and CDR2: SNHLY, FYNNEI.

V usage is TRBV19 and J usage is TRBJ2-7; no clear D gene. The CDR3 is 13 amino acids. CDR1 is LNHDA, CDR2 SQIVND, per germline (reference sequence). V lost 3 bases to trimming and J lost 3 bases, with 9 bases between them. The DNA of the CDR3 is TGTGCCAGTAGTATTGGGTGGGGCTACGAGCAGTACTTC. Protein product: CASSIGWGYEQYF.

The genes are TRBV7-3 and TRBJ2-7, with D perhaps given as TRBD1 or TRBD2 (5 bases each). With 5 bases removed from V and 4 bases from J, the gap between germline ends came to 15 bases. Germline V gene data show CDR1 as SGHTA and CDR2 as FQGTGA. The CDR3 runs to 14 residues. In DNA form, the CDR3 reads TGTGCCAGCAGCCCGGGACCTCTCTTATACGAGCAGTACTTC. It codes for CASSPGPLLYEQYF.

This sequence joins TRBV19 and TRBJ1-1, with D tentatively TRBD1 (5 bases). Looked up from germline, CDR1 is LNHDA and CDR2 is SQIVND (reference sequence). V lost 10 bases to trimming and J lost 4 bases, with 16 bases between them. This CDR3 region has 13 residues. CDR3 DNA: TGTGCCATTTCCCAGGACACAGGCACTGAAGCTTTCTTT. As protein: CAISQDTGTEAFF.

This chain uses TRBV15 with TRBJ2-1, with 11 bases fitting TRBD2. Germline trimming cut 5 bases from V and 5 bases from J; bases unmatched to any gene: 5. Germline V gene data show CDR1 as LNHNV and CDR2 as YYDKDF (reference sequence). This CDR3 comprises 15 residues. CDR3 sequence: CATSPGTSGNNEQFF. The DNA of the CDR3 is TGTGCCACCAGCCCCGGGACTAGCGGAAACAATGAGCAGTTCTTC.